This TCR beta chain was captured by sequencing in a study of T cell repertoires in cytomegalovirus infection. Study-level background: Recently identified HLA-C-restricted CMV epitopes and well-studied HLA-B-restricted CMV epitopes were used by the study. It can be stated that public TCR beta signatures indicated CMV infection as well as a matching HLA type. General study results and limits: Dominating the ex vivo response were TCR beta clonotypes that were CMV-specific and HLA-C-restricted.

About this clonotype: Its antigen is unknown.

The V gene's germline CDR1 is SEHNR and CDR2 FQNEAQ (reference sequence). This CDR3 has 12 amino acids. V lost 10 bases and J 6 bases, leaving 13 bases between the germline ends. TCRdb recomputed calls from the reads with MiXCR, one row per CDR3 protein. The repertoire holds some 920,000 distinct CDR3 sequences, approximately 31% seen once, with 10% to 15% in the top ten. This sequence joins TRBV7-9 and TRBJ1-5; weak D call: TRBD1 (5 bases). This receptor was taken from a human donor in good health (CMV status not recorded). Some clones in this sample may be carry-over from other donors' samples. This sample comprised cultured CD8+ T cells from PBMCs, obtained from culture after CMV antigen stimulation. CDR3 sequence reads: CAIGEGTQPQHF. The CDR3, as DNA: TGTGCCATCGGGGAGGGGACTCAGCCCCAGCATTTT.